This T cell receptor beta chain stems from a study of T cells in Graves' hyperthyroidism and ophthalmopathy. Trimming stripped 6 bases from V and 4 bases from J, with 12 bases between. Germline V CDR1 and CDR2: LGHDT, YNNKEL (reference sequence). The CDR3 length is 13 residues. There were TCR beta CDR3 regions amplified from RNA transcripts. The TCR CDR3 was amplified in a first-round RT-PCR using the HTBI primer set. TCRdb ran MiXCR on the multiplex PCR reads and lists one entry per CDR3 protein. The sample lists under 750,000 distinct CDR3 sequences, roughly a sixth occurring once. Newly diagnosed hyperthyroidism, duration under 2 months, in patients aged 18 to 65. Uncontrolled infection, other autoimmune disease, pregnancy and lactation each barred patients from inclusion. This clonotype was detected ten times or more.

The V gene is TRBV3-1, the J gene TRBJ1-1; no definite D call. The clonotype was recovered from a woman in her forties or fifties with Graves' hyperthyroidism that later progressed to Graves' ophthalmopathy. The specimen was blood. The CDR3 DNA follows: TGTGCCAGCAGGCCTCCCTGGGGCACTGAAGCTTTCTTT. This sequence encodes CASRPPWGTEAFF.